The 2 T cell receptor beta chains given below trace back to one sample, sequenced in a study of identical twins (dated by TCRdb to about 2016). Library preparation used 5' RACE. Sequencing took place on an Illumina HiSeq 2000. The public reads were quality trimmed at Q25 with fastp and then assembled into clones with MiXCR by TCRdb, keeping productive beta chains. Rows are unified per CDR3 protein, each entry keeping the most common DNA and genes. The sample records roughly 540,000 distinct CDR3 sequences, roughly a fifth of which are singletons. In total, the top ten clones hold roughly 0.9% of the sample. These sequences were also reported in another study, on T cells expressing NK-cell markers.

Sequencing used CD4+ T cells sorted from blood. The origin of the receptors is a woman between 18 and 29 years old in good health.

This clonotype was detected only a few times. This chain links TRBV20-1 with TRBJ2-7; 10 bases align to TRBD2. J lost 6 bases, V lost 1 base, and 6 bases had no gene match. The CDR3 extends over 14 amino acids. From germline, CDR1 is DFQATT and CDR2 SNEGSKA (reference sequence). The DNA of the CDR3 is TGCAGTGCTAGAGTTCTAGCGGGGGCCGGCGAGCAGTACTTC. Translating it yields CSARVLAGAGEQYF.

This clonotype was counted a single time. The rearrangement uses TRBV10-1 and TRBJ2-2, with a possible D match to TRBD2 (5 bases). The V gene lost 4 bases and the J gene lost 5 bases, with 20 bases spanning the gap. Germline CDR1 and CDR2: WNHNN and SYGVQD (reference sequence). The CDR3 is 17 amino acids. This CDR3 reads CASSALEGGLGTGELFF. The CDR3 DNA reads as TGCGCCAGCAGTGCACTCGAAGGAGGATTGGGGACCGGGGAGCTGTTTTTT.